What follows describes a single T cell receptor beta chain. Its antigen is undetermined. This record comes from a study of OX40 agonist ivuxolimab in advanced cancers. Study-level points and caveats: The authors did not determine the antigen specificity of the expanded peripheral T cells.

Sequenced by immunoSEQ multiplex PCR; TCRdb stores in-frame clones only, minus some. The table lists about 19,000 clones, about 90% of them singletons. Germline V gene data show CDR1 as SEHNR and CDR2 as FQNEAQ (reference sequence). The CDR3 loop spans 14 amino acids. V lost 5 bases and J lost 5; bases outside the gene matches: 8. The V gene is TRBV7-9, the J gene TRBJ2-5; 7 bases fit TRBD1. The receptor's source is an adult with an advanced solid tumor such as melanoma, head and neck, liver or kidney cancer. The source material was CD4+ or CD8+ T cells sorted from blood, sampled in a trial of the OX40 agonist ivuxolimab. CDR3 sequence reads: CASSTRQGQETQYF. The CDR3 DNA sequence: TGTGCCAGCAGCACCAGACAGGGACAGGAGACCCAGTACTTC.